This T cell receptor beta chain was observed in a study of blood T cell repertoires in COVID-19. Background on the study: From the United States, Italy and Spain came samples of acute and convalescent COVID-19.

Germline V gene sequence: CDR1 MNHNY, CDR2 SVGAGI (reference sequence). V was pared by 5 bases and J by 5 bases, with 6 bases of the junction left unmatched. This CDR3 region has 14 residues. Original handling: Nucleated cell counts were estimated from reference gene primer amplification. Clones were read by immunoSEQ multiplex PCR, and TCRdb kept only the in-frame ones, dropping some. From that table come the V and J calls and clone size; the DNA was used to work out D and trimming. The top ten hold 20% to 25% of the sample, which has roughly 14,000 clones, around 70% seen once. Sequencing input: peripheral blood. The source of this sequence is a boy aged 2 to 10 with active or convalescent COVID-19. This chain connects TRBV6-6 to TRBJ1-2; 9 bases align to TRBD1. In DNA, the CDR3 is TGTGCCAGCAGTCAACAGGGGGCAGGATATGGCTACACCTTC. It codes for CASSQQGAGYGYTF.